This T cell receptor (beta chain) was recovered during a study of radiotherapy plus CTLA-4 blockade in lung cancer. Across the whole study: Of all patients, more than 15% responded objectively and approximately 29% showed disease control.

Patients in the study, people with chemo-refractory metastatic non-small-cell lung cancer, received focal radiation plus ipilimumab CTLA-4 blockade. Study-wide findings and caveats: Blood TCR clones of tumor origin expanded after radiotherapy plus ipilimumab.

This CDR3 has 15 residues. Germline assignment: CDR1 SGHTA and CDR2 FQGNSA. The ends lost 3 bases at V and 1 base at J; junction bases unmatched: 5. For this clone: Its antigen is currently unknown.

Data came from immunoSEQ multiplex PCR; TCRdb stores just in-frame clones and leaves some out. The sample records about 45,000 clones, about 63% being singletons. The sample here was peripheral blood, taken from a patient treated with radiotherapy plus ipilimumab. The V gene is TRBV7-2, the J gene TRBJ1-2, with 7 bases lining up with TRBD1. This TCR was recovered from a human donor with non-small cell lung cancer who had a partial response to radiotherapy plus ipilimumab. The CDR3 DNA is TGTGCCAGCAGCTTGACAGGGAAGCTTAACTATGGCTACACCTTC. Protein product: CASSLTGKLNYGYTF.